The clone carrying this T cell receptor beta chain was found a few times. Its cognate antigen is unknown. The data derive from a study of post-analysis software for immune sequencing data. The overall study: Relapsing-remitting, secondary progressive and progressive-relapsing forms made up the multiple sclerosis disease courses.

Included in the TCR beta cDNA libraries were unique molecular identifiers. TCRdb reprocessed the PCR reads via MiXCR and lists one record per CDR3 protein. Here the sample spans about 460,000 distinct CDR3 sequences, less than 45% being singletons. The length of the CDR3 is 14 residues. Germline CDR1 and CDR2: MDHEN and SYDVKM. Between the trimmed V and J ends, which lost 0 bases and 4 bases, there was a span of 9 bases. Study-level findings and limits: TRBV5-6, TRBV5-1 and TRBV20-1 were among roughly five TRBV segments more frequent in patients than controls. Under F measure analysis, samples from one preparation batch co-clustered strongly. Normalized Chao1 diversity was significantly reduced in patients versus controls.

The material sequenced was blood. The chain links TRBV28 to TRBJ2-5; D is unclear. The clonotype comes from a girl aged 5 to 17 with multiple sclerosis. DNA of the CDR3: TGTGCCAGCAGTTTATGGGGAATGGGAGAGACCCAGTACTTC. It encodes CASSLWGMGETQYF.